This paragraph reports one T cell receptor (beta chain). As yet, its antigen is unknown. The sample originates from a study of T cells in Graves' hyperthyroidism and ophthalmopathy. Study information: Upon initial diagnosis and before any treatment, peripheral blood was collected. Study-wide results and limits: Ophthalmopathy prediction by the model preceded onset by a median about 6.5 months.

Between the trimmed V and J ends, which lost 6 bases and 0 bases, there was a span of 12 bases. Germline V gene lookup returns CDR1 SEHNR and CDR2 FQNEAQ (reference sequence). The CDR3 is made up of 15 amino acids. RNA transcripts were the template for amplifying TCR beta CDR3 regions. A set of HTBI primers served as the primers for a first-round RT-PCR of the TCR CDR3. MiXCR, run by TCRdb on the multiplex PCR reads, gives a single entry per CDR3 protein. The sample lists around 690,000 distinct CDR3 sequences; 17% were seen once. Exclusion followed for patients with uncontrolled infection, other autoimmune disease, pregnancy or lactation. Diagnosis rested on symptoms, serum thyroxine and TRAb, thyroid ultrasound, and orbital computed tomography.

The receptor comes from a man aged 50 or older with Graves' hyperthyroidism. The sequenced sample consisted of blood. V usage is TRBV7-9 and J usage is TRBJ2-1; D remains ambiguous. Here the CDR3 DNA reads TGTGCCAGCAGGCGTGAGCGAAACTCCTACAATGAGCAGTTCTTC. Protein: CASRRERNSYNEQFF.